This T cell receptor beta chain was observed in a study of shared clonotypes between healthy human individuals. Study results and caveats: The study generally estimated greater richness for naive than memory subsets. Only blood was sampled; tissue repertoires likely differ. The study found about 5% of naive CD4 clonotypes shared across four donors.

Repertoires were generated with immunoSEQ multiplex PCR, while TCRdb's copy carries only in-frame clones and drops some. The data show 1,500,000 or so clones, 98% seen once. In the case of this clone: Its antigen is currently unknown.

V was pared by 2 bases and J by 7 bases, with 11 bases between. Germline V gene sequence: CDR1 SGHAT, CDR2 FQNNGV. There are 14 residues in the CDR3. The sequence came from a man aged 30 to 39 in good health. The sequencing input was naive CD4+ T cells sorted from blood. Subset denoted: CD45RA+ positively selected. This rearrangement joins TRBV11-2 to TRBJ2-2, with D maybe TRBD2 (6 bases). CDR3 DNA: TGTGCCAGCAGCTTATCATGGAGGGGCGGGGAGCTGTTTTTT. This sequence encodes CASSLSWRGGELFF.